This T cell receptor beta chain was sequenced for a study of cytomegalovirus exposure and HLA in healthy donors. Study overall: Out of 398 genotyped donors, roughly 78% belonged to the Caucasian-associated ancestry cluster.

The PCR made use of 60 Vbeta and 13 Jbeta primers. Profiling relied on immunoSEQ multiplex PCR, and the TCRdb table lists in-frame clones only, not all of them. The sample has under 250,000 clones, about 77% seen once. Unrecorded immune exposures were likely, despite nominal health at sampling. A note on this clone: The antigen remains unidentified.

Germline lookup yields CDR1 WNHNN and CDR2 SYGVQD (reference sequence). Trimming removed 5 bases at V and 5 bases at J, with 12 bases between. The CDR3 totals 13 residues. Study-level findings and limits: Altogether, 150 to 200 TCR beta chains were recorded as cytomegalovirus-associated. Specificity of a few CMV-associated chains for CMV antigens was verified in vitro.

Sequencing was carried out using PBMCs. This chain links TRBV10-1 with TRBJ1-1; D unresolved. This clonotype was obtained from a boy aged 10-17 years in good health and CMV-seronegative. CDR3 residues: CASSPQTGTEAFF. In DNA, the CDR3 is TGCGCCAGCAGTCCACAGACGGGAACTGAAGCTTTCTTT.